This is a list of T cell receptor beta chains from one sample in a study of breast tumors, draining lymph nodes, adjacent tissues. TCRdb reprocessed the multiplex PCR reads via MiXCR and lists one record per CDR3 protein. This sample has 190,000 or so distinct CDR3 sequences, with approximately 31% found just once. Sequencing used axillary lymph node tissue. These receptors came from a female donor with breast cancer. Some clones in this sample may be carry-over from other donors' samples. Both conserved end residues are part of each CDR3. The D gene is left open where the match is weak. A clone size is listed for some rows: how often the clone was seen (once, few, many), or a class if it is expanded.

v_gene: TRBV24-1; j_gene: TRBJ2-3; abundance: .; d_gene: TRBD2; CDR3nt: TGTGCCACCAGTGACTCGGCCGGGGGAGGGACAGATACGCAGTATTTT; CDR3aa: CATSDSAGGGTDTQYF
v_gene: TRBV7-3; j_gene: TRBJ1-2; abundance: few; d_gene: TRBD1; CDR3nt: TGTGCCAGCAGCCCTCAGGGGGGGAATACAAATGGCTACCCCTTC; CDR3aa: CASSPQGGNTNGYPF
v_gene: TRBV19; j_gene: TRBJ2-5; abundance: many; d_gene: .; CDR3nt: TGTGCCAGTAGTTACGGGGGATTGGAGACCCAGTACTTC; CDR3aa: CASSYGGLETQYF
v_gene: TRBV12-3/TRBV12-4; j_gene: TRBJ1-4; abundance: many; d_gene: .; CDR3nt: TGTGCCAGCAGCCCCCGGGGGAGTGAAAAACTGTTTTTT; CDR3aa: CASSPRGSEKLFF
v_gene: TRBV3-1; j_gene: TRBJ2-5; abundance: many; d_gene: .; CDR3nt: TGTGCCAGCAGCCGGATCTCCCAAGAGACCCAGTACTTC; CDR3aa: CASSRISQETQYF
v_gene: TRBV30; j_gene: TRBJ2-5; abundance: few; d_gene: .; CDR3nt: TGTGCCTTGGACAGACCACCTTTAGAGACCCAGTACTTC; CDR3aa: CALDRPPLETQYF
v_gene: TRBV28; j_gene: TRBJ2-2; abundance: .; d_gene: TRBD1; CDR3nt: TGTGCCATAAGGGGGCCGGGCACCGGGGAGCTGTTTTTT; CDR3aa: CAIRGPGTGELFF
v_gene: TRBV6-6; j_gene: TRBJ1-2; abundance: many; d_gene: .; CDR3nt: TGTGCCAGCAGGCGGGGGTCGAACTATGGCTACACCTTC; CDR3aa: CASRRGSNYGYTF
v_gene: TRBV5-8; j_gene: TRBJ2-5; abundance: many; d_gene: TRBD2; CDR3nt: TGTGCCAGCAGCTGGGTTGCGGGAGGTCAAGAGACCCAGTACTTC; CDR3aa: CASSWVAGGQETQYF
v_gene: TRBV10-3; j_gene: TRBJ2-2; abundance: many; d_gene: TRBD1; CDR3nt: TGTGCCATCCAGGGGGCCGGCCGGACCGGGGAGCTGTTTTTT; CDR3aa: CAIQGAGRTGELFF
v_gene: TRBV20-1; j_gene: TRBJ2-1; abundance: many; d_gene: .; CDR3nt: TGCAGTGCTAGACAGGACTTTGATGAGCAGTTCTTC; CDR3aa: CSARQDFDEQFF
v_gene: TRBV6-5; j_gene: TRBJ1-2; abundance: .; d_gene: TRBD1; CDR3nt: TGTGCCAGCAGCCCCCCCGGGACAGGGGGCAATGGCTACACCTTC; CDR3aa: CASSPPGTGGNGYTF
v_gene: TRBV2; j_gene: TRBJ2-1; abundance: .; d_gene: TRBD1; CDR3nt: TGTGCCAGCAGTGAATCGGGGACAGGGATCGATGAGCAGTTCTTC; CDR3aa: CASSESGTGIDEQFF
v_gene: TRBV7-9; j_gene: TRBJ1-5; abundance: many; d_gene: .; CDR3nt: TGTGCCAGCAGCTTAGAGGGGCAGCCCCAGCATTTT; CDR3aa: CASSLEGQPQHF
v_gene: TRBV30; j_gene: TRBJ1-1; abundance: .; d_gene: .; CDR3nt: TGTGCCTGGAGTCGGTCGGTACGGAGCACTGAAGCTTTCTTT; CDR3aa: CAWSRSVRSTEAFF
v_gene: TRBV5-1; j_gene: TRBJ1-6; abundance: .; d_gene: .; CDR3nt: TGCGCCAGCAGCTTGGTGACAGTGGGGAACCCACCCCTCCACTTT; CDR3aa: CASSLVTVGNPPLHF
v_gene: TRBV7-2; j_gene: TRBJ1-2; abundance: many; d_gene: .; CDR3nt: TGTGCCAGCAGCTTGGATGGGCAGAACTATGGCTACACCTTC; CDR3aa: CASSLDGQNYGYTF
v_gene: TRBV6-1; j_gene: TRBJ2-5; abundance: .; d_gene: TRBD2; CDR3nt: TGTGCCAGCAGTCTTCGGACTAGCGGGAGGAGTCATCAAGAGACCCAGTACTTC; CDR3aa: CASSLRTSGRSHQETQYF
v_gene: TRBV24-1; j_gene: TRBJ2-3; abundance: many; d_gene: .; CDR3nt: TGTGCCACCAGTGATGCCCCGGGAGTAGATACGCAGTATTTT; CDR3aa: CATSDAPGVDTQYF
v_gene: TRBV12-5; j_gene: TRBJ2-2; abundance: .; d_gene: TRBD1; CDR3nt: TGTGCTAGTGGTTTGCTCCCTCCGACAGGGGGGAACACCGGGGAGCTGTTTTTT; CDR3aa: CASGLLPPTGGNTGELFF
v_gene: TRBV6-1; j_gene: TRBJ1-3; abundance: many; d_gene: TRBD1; CDR3nt: TGTGCCAGCACCGTGGACAGGGGGCAAGGAAACACCATATATTTT; CDR3aa: CASTVDRGQGNTIYF
v_gene: TRBV7-2; j_gene: TRBJ1-6; abundance: many; d_gene: TRBD1; CDR3nt: TGTGCCAGCAGCCAACAGGGGAGGGGACGCTCACCCCTCCACTTT; CDR3aa: CASSQQGRGRSPLHF
v_gene: TRBV5-4; j_gene: TRBJ1-1; abundance: few; d_gene: TRBD1; CDR3nt: TGTGCCAGCAGCTCCAACACAGGGGGCGTGAGGAACACTGAAGCTTTCTTT; CDR3aa: CASSSNTGGVRNTEAFF
v_gene: TRBV9; j_gene: TRBJ2-1; abundance: many; d_gene: TRBD2; CDR3nt: TGTGCCAGCAGCGCACGGGGGGACTCCTCGTACAATGAGCAGTTCTTC; CDR3aa: CASSARGDSSYNEQFF
v_gene: TRBV6-4; j_gene: TRBJ1-6; abundance: .; d_gene: TRBD1; CDR3nt: TGTGCCAGCGGGGGGACAGCAAATTCACCCCTCCACTTT; CDR3aa: CASGGTANSPLHF
v_gene: TRBV20-1; j_gene: TRBJ1-5; abundance: many; d_gene: TRBD1; CDR3nt: TGCAGTGCCAAATTCCGGACAGGAAGAAGGACCGACTGGAATCAGCCCCAGCATTTT; CDR3aa: CSAKFRTGRRTDWNQPQHF
v_gene: TRBV3-1; j_gene: TRBJ1-2; abundance: many; d_gene: TRBD1; CDR3nt: TGTGCCAGCAGCCTCCGACAGGGAAGTTATGGCTACACCTTC; CDR3aa: CASSLRQGSYGYTF
v_gene: TRBV5-5; j_gene: TRBJ1-2; abundance: many; d_gene: TRBD1; CDR3nt: TGTGCCAGCAGCTCCTACCCGGACAGGGGTCATGGATTC; CDR3aa: CASSSYPDRGHGF
v_gene: TRBV4-3; j_gene: TRBJ2-5; abundance: many; d_gene: TRBD2; CDR3nt: TGCGCCAGCAGCCAGGGACTAGCAGAAGGGACCCAGTACTTC; CDR3aa: CASSQGLAEGTQYF
v_gene: TRBV28; j_gene: TRBJ2-7; abundance: many; d_gene: TRBD2; CDR3nt: TGTGCCAGCAGTTCCCCCGGGACTAGCGGGAGGTCCTACGAGCAGTACTTC; CDR3aa: CASSSPGTSGRSYEQYF
v_gene: TRBV29-1; j_gene: TRBJ2-7; abundance: .; d_gene: .; CDR3nt: TGCAGCAGTTTCTCCGACAGCTACGAGCAGTACTTC; CDR3aa: CSSFSDSYEQYF
v_gene: TRBV9; j_gene: TRBJ1-2; abundance: many; d_gene: TRBD1; CDR3nt: TGTGCCAGCAGCGTAGGACAGGGGGGTGGCTACACCTTC; CDR3aa: CASSVGQGGGYTF
v_gene: TRBV29-1; j_gene: TRBJ1-2; abundance: .; d_gene: TRBD1; CDR3nt: TGCAGCGCCACACGACAGGGGGCAGGCTACACCTTC; CDR3aa: CSATRQGAGYTF
v_gene: TRBV7-7; j_gene: TRBJ2-7; abundance: .; d_gene: .; CDR3nt: TGTGCTAGCGGCCCGGGACCTAACTACGAGCAGTACTTC; CDR3aa: CASGPGPNYEQYF
v_gene: TRBV6-1; j_gene: TRBJ2-7; abundance: many; d_gene: TRBD1; CDR3nt: TGTGCCAGCAGGGGGACAGGGGCGACCACTACCCCCTACGAGCAGTACTTC; CDR3aa: CASRGTGATTTPYEQYF
v_gene: TRBV30; j_gene: TRBJ1-2; abundance: many; d_gene: .; CDR3nt: TGTGCCTGGTCCAGGGGTCGCTCCGATGGCTACACCTTC; CDR3aa: CAWSRGRSDGYTF
v_gene: TRBV6-6; j_gene: TRBJ2-2; abundance: many; d_gene: TRBD2; CDR3nt: TGTGCCAGCAGTCAACAGCGGGGGGTGAACACCGGGGAGCTGTTTTTT; CDR3aa: CASSQQRGVNTGELFF
v_gene: TRBV19; j_gene: TRBJ2-2; abundance: many; d_gene: .; CDR3nt: TGTGCCAGTAGCGACCGGGGGATTACCGGGGAGCTGTTTTTT; CDR3aa: CASSDRGITGELFF
v_gene: TRBV20-1; j_gene: TRBJ1-2; abundance: .; d_gene: .; CDR3nt: TGCAGCGTTGATAGAGGGGACGGCTATGGCTACACCTTC; CDR3aa: CSVDRGDGYGYTF
v_gene: TRBV18; j_gene: TRBJ1-5; abundance: many; d_gene: .; CDR3nt: TGTGCCAGCTCAGTGGACAGAAATCAGCCCCAGCATTTT; CDR3aa: CASSVDRNQPQHF
v_gene: TRBV19; j_gene: TRBJ2-2; abundance: many; d_gene: TRBD2; CDR3nt: TGTGCCAGTACCTCCGGGACTACCGAACCCGGGGAGCTGTTTTTT; CDR3aa: CASTSGTTEPGELFF
v_gene: TRBV4-1; j_gene: TRBJ2-2; abundance: many; d_gene: .; CDR3nt: TGCGCCAGCAGCCGGGGCAGAAACACCGGGGAGCTGTTTTTT; CDR3aa: CASSRGRNTGELFF
v_gene: TRBV6-5; j_gene: TRBJ2-7; abundance: many; d_gene: TRBD2; CDR3nt: TGTGCCAGCAGTTACTCCTTAGGGGAGGGCTACGAGCAGTACTTC; CDR3aa: CASSYSLGEGYEQYF
v_gene: TRBV2; j_gene: TRBJ1-6; abundance: .; d_gene: TRBD1; CDR3nt: TGTGCCAGCCAGCGGGGGACAGGGGGTTCACCCCTCCACTTT; CDR3aa: CASQRGTGGSPLHF
v_gene: TRBV4-1; j_gene: TRBJ2-5; abundance: many; d_gene: TRBD1; CDR3nt: TGCGCCAGCAGCCAGACAGGGAATCAAGAGACCCAGTACTTC; CDR3aa: CASSQTGNQETQYF
v_gene: TRBV2; j_gene: TRBJ1-2; abundance: many; d_gene: TRBD1; CDR3nt: TGTGCCAGCAGTGAGGGGACAGACTATGGCTACACCTTC; CDR3aa: CASSEGTDYGYTF
v_gene: TRBV12-3/TRBV12-4; j_gene: TRBJ1-3; abundance: .; d_gene: .; CDR3nt: TGTGCCAGCAGTTCATTGACTGGAAACACCATATATTTT; CDR3aa: CASSSLTGNTIYF
v_gene: TRBV18; j_gene: TRBJ2-7; abundance: few; d_gene: TRBD2; CDR3nt: TGTGCCAGCTCACCTAACGCGTTGACTAGCGGGCCGGCCTACGAGCAGTACTTC; CDR3aa: CASSPNALTSGPAYEQYF
v_gene: TRBV14; j_gene: TRBJ1-2; abundance: many; d_gene: .; CDR3nt: TGTGCCAGCAGCCCCCTCCAGGGGCTGCACTATGGCTACACCTTC; CDR3aa: CASSPLQGLHYGYTF
v_gene: TRBV20-1; j_gene: TRBJ2-7; abundance: many; d_gene: TRBD2; CDR3nt: TGCAGTGCTAGATTGGGACTAGCGGGAGGCGAGCAGTACTTC; CDR3aa: CSARLGLAGGEQYF
v_gene: TRBV24-1; j_gene: TRBJ2-5; abundance: many; d_gene: .; CDR3nt: TGTGCCACCAGTGATTTGGGAGAGACCCAGTACTTC; CDR3aa: CATSDLGETQYF
v_gene: TRBV18; j_gene: TRBJ1-6; abundance: many; d_gene: .; CDR3nt: TGTGCCAGCTCACCTGCCGGGACAAGGGATAATTCACCCCTCCACTTT; CDR3aa: CASSPAGTRDNSPLHF
v_gene: TRBV20-1; j_gene: TRBJ2-1; abundance: .; d_gene: TRBD2; CDR3nt: TGCAGCGGTAGCGGGGGGTCGTACAATGCGCAGTTCTTC; CDR3aa: CSGSGGSYNAQFF
v_gene: TRBV4-1; j_gene: TRBJ2-7; abundance: many; d_gene: TRBD1; CDR3nt: TGCGCCAGCAGCCAAGCCGGGACAGTCGATTACGAGCAGTACTTC; CDR3aa: CASSQAGTVDYEQYF
v_gene: TRBV10-3; j_gene: TRBJ1-2; abundance: many; d_gene: .; CDR3nt: TGTGCCATCAGTGAGTCGCTGGTGCCCGGCTACACCTTC; CDR3aa: CAISESLVPGYTF
v_gene: TRBV6-2/TRBV6-3; j_gene: TRBJ2-7; abundance: .; d_gene: TRBD1; CDR3nt: TGTGCCAGCACTGCTCCGGGACAGGGGTTCCACGAGCAGTACTTC; CDR3aa: CASTAPGQGFHEQYF
v_gene: TRBV7-2; j_gene: TRBJ2-5; abundance: .; d_gene: .; CDR3nt: TGTGCTCAAGCTAACCAAGAGACCCAGTACTTC; CDR3aa: CAQANQETQYF
v_gene: TRBV3-1; j_gene: TRBJ1-5; abundance: .; d_gene: .; CDR3nt: TGTGCCAGCAGCCAAGCTGGCAGTGCAGGGGTAAATCAGCCCCAGCATTTT; CDR3aa: CASSQAGSAGVNQPQHF